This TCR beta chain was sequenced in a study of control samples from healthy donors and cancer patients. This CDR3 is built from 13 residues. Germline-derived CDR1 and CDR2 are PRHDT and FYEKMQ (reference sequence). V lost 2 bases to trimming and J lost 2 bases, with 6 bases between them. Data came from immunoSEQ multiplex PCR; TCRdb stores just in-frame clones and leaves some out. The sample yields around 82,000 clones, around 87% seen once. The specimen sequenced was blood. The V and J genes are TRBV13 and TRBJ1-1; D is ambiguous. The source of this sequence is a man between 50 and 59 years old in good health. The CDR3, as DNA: TGTGCCAGCAGCTTATTGGATAACACTGAAGCTTTCTTT. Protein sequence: CASSLLDNTEAFF.